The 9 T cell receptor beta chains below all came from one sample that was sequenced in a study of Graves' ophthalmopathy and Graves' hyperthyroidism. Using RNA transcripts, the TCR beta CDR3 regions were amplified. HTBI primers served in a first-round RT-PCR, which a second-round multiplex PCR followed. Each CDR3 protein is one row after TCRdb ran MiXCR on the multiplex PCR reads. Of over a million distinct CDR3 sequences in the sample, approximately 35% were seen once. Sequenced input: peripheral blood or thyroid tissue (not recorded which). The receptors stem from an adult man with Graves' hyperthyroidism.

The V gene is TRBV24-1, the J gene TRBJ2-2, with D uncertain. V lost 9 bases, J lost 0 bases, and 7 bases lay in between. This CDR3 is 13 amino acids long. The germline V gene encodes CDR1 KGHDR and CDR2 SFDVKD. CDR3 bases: TGTGCCACCGACCCTGCGAACACCGGGGAGCTGTTTTTT. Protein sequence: CATDPANTGELFF.

The CDR3 DNA is TGTGCCAGCAGTGCCTACAACAGCAATCAGCCCCAGCATTTT. It is translated as CASSAYNSNQPQHF. The V call is TRBV2, the J call TRBJ1-5; D not resolved. This CDR3 has 14 amino acids. Germline CDR1 SNHLY, CDR2 FYNNEI. V was cut by 4 bases and J by 1 base, with 8 bases left in between.

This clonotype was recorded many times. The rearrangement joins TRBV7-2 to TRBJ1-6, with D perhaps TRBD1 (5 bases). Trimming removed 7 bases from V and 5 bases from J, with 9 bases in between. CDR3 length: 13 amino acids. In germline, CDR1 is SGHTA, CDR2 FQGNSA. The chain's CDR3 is CASTGTDNSPLHF. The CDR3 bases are TGTGCCAGCACCGGGACGGATAATTCACCCCTCCACTTT.

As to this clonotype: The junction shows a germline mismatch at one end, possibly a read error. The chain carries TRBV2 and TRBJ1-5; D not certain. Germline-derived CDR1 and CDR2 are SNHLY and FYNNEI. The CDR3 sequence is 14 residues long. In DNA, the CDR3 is TGTGCCAGAAGTGAAGGTTCTGGGAATCAGCCCCAGCATTTT. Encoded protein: CARSEGSGNQPQHF.

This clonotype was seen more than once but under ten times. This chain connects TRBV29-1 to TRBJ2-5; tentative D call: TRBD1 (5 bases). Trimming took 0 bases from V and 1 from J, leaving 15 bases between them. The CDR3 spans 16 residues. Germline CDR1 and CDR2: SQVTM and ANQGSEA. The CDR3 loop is CSVEDRGASTQETQYF. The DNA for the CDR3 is TGCAGCGTTGAAGATCGTGGGGCCAGCACCCAAGAGACCCAGTACTTC.

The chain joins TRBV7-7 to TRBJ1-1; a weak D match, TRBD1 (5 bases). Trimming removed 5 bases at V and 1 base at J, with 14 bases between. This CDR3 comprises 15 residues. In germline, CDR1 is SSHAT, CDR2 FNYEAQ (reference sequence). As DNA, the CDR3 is TGTGCCAGCAGCCTACTCCCCGGGACGAACACTGAAGCTTTCTTT. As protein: CASSLLPGTNTEAFF.

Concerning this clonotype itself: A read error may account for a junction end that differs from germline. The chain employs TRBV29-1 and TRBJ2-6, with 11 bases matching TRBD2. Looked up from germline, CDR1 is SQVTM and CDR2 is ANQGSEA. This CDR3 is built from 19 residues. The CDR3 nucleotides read TGTGCCAGTAGTGACCGACTAGCGGGAAGGTTCGGGGGGGCCAACGTCCTGACTTTC. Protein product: CASSDRLAGRFGGANVLTF.

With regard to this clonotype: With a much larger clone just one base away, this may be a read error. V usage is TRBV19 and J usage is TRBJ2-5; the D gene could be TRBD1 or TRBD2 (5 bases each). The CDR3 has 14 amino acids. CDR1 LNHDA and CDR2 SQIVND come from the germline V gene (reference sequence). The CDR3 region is CASSRDGLEEAQYF. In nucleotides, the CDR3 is TGTGCCAGTAGTAGGGACGGGCTCGAAGAGGCCCAGTACTTC.

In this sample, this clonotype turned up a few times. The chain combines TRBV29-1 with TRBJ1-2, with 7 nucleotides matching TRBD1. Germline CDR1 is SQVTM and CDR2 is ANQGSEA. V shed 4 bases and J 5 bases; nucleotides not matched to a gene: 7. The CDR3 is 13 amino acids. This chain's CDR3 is CSVGQGGGYGYTF. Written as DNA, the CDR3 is TGCAGCGTTGGACAGGGAGGGGGATATGGCTACACCTTC.